The sequence of this T cell receptor (beta chain) was determined in a study of human T cells and chemical hapten exposure. Overall study: Alopecia areata, totalis or universalis affected patients, mainly female. The study, taken as a whole, reports: Counts of TCRs above 1 in 1000 frequency stayed unchanged with DPC sensitization.

TCRdb fed the RACE reads into MiXCR, producing one record per CDR3 protein. The sample holds tens of thousands of distinct CDR3 sequences, over 3% seen once. Trimming removed 5 bases at V and 6 bases at J, with 17 bases between. This CDR3 contains 14 residues. CDR1 LNHDA and CDR2 SQIVND come from the germline V gene (reference sequence). Ten or more counts support this clonotype. The antigen is undetermined. Time point meaning: patch test 2, 6 weeks after DPC sensitization. Treatment given: therapeutic diphenylcyclopropenone sensitization with weekly scalp DPC. Participating donors were patients with alopecia, aged 18 to 70 years, considered appropriate candidates for DPC. Total RNA was isolated from unfractionated whole blood.

The chain carries TRBV19 and TRBJ2-7; D may be TRBD1 (5 bases). This receptor was obtained from a man between 35 and 55 years old with alopecia areata. Some clones in this sample may be carry-over from other donors' samples. Specimen: whole blood, collected in connection with sensitization to the hapten diphenylcyclopropenone (DPC). CDR3 sequence: CASSQGESRVEQYF. The CDR3 DNA is TGTGCCAGTAGTCAAGGGGAATCTCGGGTCGAGCAGTACTTC.